These T cell receptor beta chains were read from a single sample in a study of T cell changes during pregnancy in multiple sclerosis. Clones were sequenced by immunoSEQ multiplex PCR, and TCRdb holds only the in-frame ones, with some missing. Among some 59,000 clones listed, roughly 93% were seen once. Sequencing was performed on peripheral blood, taken in the second trimester of pregnancy. The source is a female donor with multiple sclerosis, enrolled in a pregnancy study. CDR3s include the opening cysteine and the closing phenylalanine or tryptophan. The D gene is left open where the match is weak. Clone size is not always given. Where it is, it says once, few, many or a class for expanded clones.

>once|TRBD2|TRBV6-5|TRBJ2-4
TGTGCCAGCACCTCGGGAGGCATTCAGTACTTC
CASTSGGIQYF
>.|.|TRBV18|TRBJ1-1
TGTGCCAGCTCACCCCAGTCGAACACTGAAGCTTTCTTT
CASSPQSNTEAFF
>.|.|TRBV21-1|TRBJ2-6
TGTGCCAGCAGCCCTACCCCCCAGGGGCCGAGCTCTGGGGCCAACGTCCTGACTTTC
CASSPTPQGPSSGANVLTF
>.|.|TRBV5-4|TRBJ2-2
TGTGCCAGCAGCCTGGGTTGGGGGGACGGGACCGGGGAGCTGTTTTTT
CASSLGWGDGTGELFF
>once|.|TRBV9|TRBJ2-5
TGTGCCAGCAGCGCACGGGTACGTGAGACCCAGTACTTC
CASSARVRETQYF
>.|.|TRBV7-2|TRBJ1-1
TGTGCCAGCAGCTTGACAAACACTGAAGCTTTCTTT
CASSLTNTEAFF
>.|.|TRBV30|TRBJ2-5
TGTGCCTGGAGTAGCTTTTCGTCCTCTACCCAGTACTTC
CAWSSFSSSTQYF
>.|.|TRBV6-1|TRBJ1-1
TGTGCCAGCAGTGAAAATCCAGGGAAAGCTTTCTTT
CASSENPGKAFF
>.|.|TRBV7-9|TRBJ2-5
TGTGCCAGCAGCCTTAGTGTAGAGACCCAGTACTTC
CASSLSVETQYF
>.|.|TRBV4-1|TRBJ1-2
TGCGCCAGCAGCCCCCGGACAAGTACTAACTATGGCTACACCTTC
CASSPRTSTNYGYTF
>.|.|TRBV18|TRBJ2-1
TGTGCCAGCTCACCTCCGGGAAATGAGCAGTTCTTC
CASSPPGNEQFF
>.|.|TRBV4-1|TRBJ1-1
TGCGCCAGCAGCCCAGGGAGGGCTCGGGGGAACACTGAAGCTTTCTTT
CASSPGRARGNTEAFF
>.|TRBD2|TRBV11-1|TRBJ2-5
TGTGCCAGCAGCCACCAGGCCGGGACTAGCGGGGGGGCACGGGAGACCCAGTACTTC
CASSHQAGTSGGARETQYF
>.|.|TRBV6-5|TRBJ1-1
TGTGCCAGCAGTACCAACAGGGACACTGAAGCTTTCTTT
CASSTNRDTEAFF
>.|.|TRBV7-9|TRBJ2-2
TGTGCCAGCAGCTTCAGGGGTATTCCCGGGGAGCTGTTTTTT
CASSFRGIPGELFF
>.|TRBD1|TRBV4-1|TRBJ2-1
TGCGCCAGCAGCCACCCCGGGACAGGGGGCAATGAGCAGTTCTTC
CASSHPGTGGNEQFF
>.|TRBD2|TRBV5-1|TRBJ2-1
TGCGCCAGCAGGACTAGCGGAACCTACAATGAGCAGTTCTTC
CASRTSGTYNEQFF
>.|TRBD1|TRBV11-2|TRBJ2-7
TGTGCCAGCAGCCCCATAAAAAGACAGGGGACGTACGAGCAGTACTTC
CASSPIKRQGTYEQYF
>once|TRBD2|TRBV5-5|TRBJ2-5
TGTGCCAGCAGGCGGGGGGCCCAAGAGACCCAGTACTTC
CASRRGAQETQYF
>.|TRBD1|TRBV5-1|TRBJ2-5
TGCGCCAGCAGCTCTACAGGGGGTGGGGAGACCCAGTACTTC
CASSSTGGGETQYF
>.|TRBD1|TRBV2|TRBJ1-3
TGTGCCAGCAGCGCCTGGACAGGGGTTAGAAACACCATATATTTT
CASSAWTGVRNTIYF
>.|.|TRBV7-9|TRBJ2-7
TGTGCCAGCACCCCGAGGGAGGCAGGGCCCTACGAGCAGTACTTC
CASTPREAGPYEQYF
>.|TRBD1|TRBV5-1|TRBJ1-2
TGCGCCAGCAGCTTTGACAGGGCCATCGGCTACACCTTC
CASSFDRAIGYTF
>once|.|TRBV5-6|TRBJ2-3
TGTGCCAGCAGCTTACATAGAGGGACAAACACAGATACGCAGTATTTT
CASSLHRGTNTDTQYF
>.|.|TRBV5-1|TRBJ1-2
TGCGCCAGCAGCTCAGGAGGGTCGTATGGCTACACCTTC
CASSSGGSYGYTF
>.|.|TRBV4-1|TRBJ2-4
TGCGCCAGCAGCCAACCACACCCAAGACTAGGCTACTTCCCGTACTTC
CASSQPHPRLGYFPYF
>.|.|TRBV9|TRBJ1-1
TGTGCCAGCAGCGTAGAACTATCCACTGAAGCTTTCTTT
CASSVELSTEAFF
>.|.|TRBV7-2|TRBJ2-7
TGTGCCAGCAGCTTAGGTCGGTTGTCCTACGAGCAGTACTTC
CASSLGRLSYEQYF
>.|.|TRBV30|TRBJ1-1
TGTGCCTGGAGTTACGGGACACCGGTGGGAGCTTTCTTT
CAWSYGTPVGAFF
>once|.|TRBV19|TRBJ2-1
TGTGCCAGCGAGGACTACACTAGTGAGCAGTTCTTC
CASEDYTSEQFF
>.|.|TRBV7-9|TRBJ2-7
TGTGCCAGCAGCTTAGGGGGCCAGCGCTACGAGCAGTACTTC
CASSLGGQRYEQYF
>.|TRBD2|TRBV11-2|TRBJ2-7
TGTGCCAGCAGCCCCATCGGACGGCGGGGGGTTGCCTACGAGCAGTACTTC
CASSPIGRRGVAYEQYF
>.|TRBD1|TRBV28|TRBJ1-2
TGTGCCAGCAGTCGGGGACAGTCTAACTATGGCTACACCTTC
CASSRGQSNYGYTF
>once|TRBD1|TRBV2|TRBJ1-4
TGTGCCAGCAGCCCTACAGGGGTTTCTGAAAAACTGTTTTTT
CASSPTGVSEKLFF
>.|.|TRBV5-1|TRBJ1-4
TGCGCCAGCAGCCCAGGGTTTTCGACTAATGAAAAACTGTTTTTT
CASSPGFSTNEKLFF
>.|TRBD1|TRBV10-3|TRBJ1-3
TGTGCCAACGGACAGGCCCCTGGAAACACCATATATTTT
CANGQAPGNTIYF
>.|.|TRBV19|TRBJ1-2
TGTGCCAGTAGTATACAGGGAATGTATGGCTACACCTTC
CASSIQGMYGYTF
>.|.|TRBV29-1|TRBJ2-1
TGCAGCGTTGATAATACAGGGAGCTCCTACAATGAGCAGTTCTTC
CSVDNTGSSYNEQFF
>.|TRBD2|TRBV15|TRBJ2-5
TGTGCCACCAGCAGAGCCGGGACTAGCGGAGAGACCCAGTACTTC
CATSRAGTSGETQYF
>.|.|TRBV7-9|TRBJ1-1
TGTGCCAGCAGCTTAGGCCAGGGTTCTTTCTTGACTGAAGCTTTCTTT
CASSLGQGSFLTEAFF
>few|.|TRBV18|TRBJ1-1
TGTGCCAGCTCACCAATAGGGGCTCCTCATGAAGCTTTCTTT
CASSPIGAPHEAFF
>.|.|TRBV4-2|TRBJ1-6
TGTGCCAGCAGCCAATTTTCCGCAGGATCTCCCTCACCCCTCCACTTT
CASSQFSAGSPSPLHF
>.|TRBD2|TRBV4-3|TRBJ2-2
TGCGCCAGCAGCCAAGATCAGGGACTAGCCTTATCCGGGGAGCTGTTTTTT
CASSQDQGLALSGELFF
>.|TRBD2|TRBV18|TRBJ2-5
TGTGCCAGCTCACCGTCCCCTAGCGGGGGGGAAGAGACCCAGTACTTC
CASSPSPSGGEETQYF
>.|TRBD1|TRBV7-6|TRBJ2-7
TGTGCCAGCAGCTTAACCGGACAGGGCGAGCAGTACTTC
CASSLTGQGEQYF
>.|TRBD2|TRBV11-2|TRBJ2-1
TGTGCCGGGGGACTAGCGGGGGTCAAGCAGTTCTTC
CAGGLAGVKQFF
>.|.|TRBV5-1|TRBJ2-7
TGCGCCAGCAGCTTGTCGGGGGCCTACGAGCAGTACTTC
CASSLSGAYEQYF
>.|TRBD2|TRBV11-2|TRBJ2-7
TGTGCCAGCAGCTTAGTCCCCCAGCGGGGACCCTACGAGCAGTACTTC
CASSLVPQRGPYEQYF
>.|.|TRBV10-3|TRBJ1-5
TGTGCCATCAGTGAGTCCGATCAGCCCCAGCATTTT
CAISESDQPQHF
>.|.|TRBV5-1|TRBJ2-2
TGCGCCAGCCATGGCGGGAACTCGGGCGCCGGGGAGCTGTTTTTT
CASHGGNSGAGELFF
>.|.|TRBV21-1|TRBJ1-4
TGTGCCAGCAGCAAACGTTCGAACAGCCAACAACAAACTAATGAAAAACTGTTTTTT
CASSKRSNSQQQTNEKLFF
>.|.|TRBV29-1|TRBJ1-1
TGCAGCGTTGTGAGGCAGTTGAACACTGAAGCTTTCTTT
CSVVRQLNTEAFF